A single sample is the source of the 23 T cell receptor beta chains below, sequenced in a study of T-cell memory formation after mild COVID-19. TCRdb re-derived calls from the 5' RACE reads in MiXCR, one entry per CDR3 protein. The data show around 150,000 distinct CDR3 sequences, with about 14% seen just once and 13% to 15% held by the top ten. Source material: PBMCs or a T cell subset sorted from them (not recorded which). These receptors came from an adult woman who had mild COVID-19 (a few samples of this study predate the infection). Cell type and time point are not known.

The chain recombines TRBV11-2 with TRBJ2-7; TRBD2 matches at 11 bases. The CDR3 length is 20 residues. Trimming at V came to 0 bases and at J to 0 bases, leaving 13 bases not matched to a gene. CDR1 SGHAT and CDR2 FQNNGV come from the germline V gene. The CDR3 DNA reads TGTGCCAGCAGCTTAGATCAGGCTAGCGGGGGGACAGCCCGCTCCTACGAGCAGTACTTC. Protein product: CASSLDQASGGTARSYEQYF.

CDR3 residues: CASSVSGGGGQPQHF. The CDR3 DNA follows: TGTGCCAGCAGCGTCTCCGGGGGCGGGGGTCAGCCCCAGCATTTT. The J gene is TRBJ1-5, the V gene TRBV9, with D maybe TRBD1 (6 bases). Germline V gene data show CDR1 as SGDLS and CDR2 as YYNGEE. CDR3 size: 15 residues. Between the trimmed V and J ends, which lost 2 bases and 6 bases, there was a span of 15 bases.

This clonotype was counted only a few times. The chain uses TRBV6-5 and TRBJ2-7, with 7 nucleotides matching TRBD2. CDR1 and CDR2 (germline): MNHEY, SVGAGI. The CDR3 runs 15 residues. The ends lost 0 bases at V and 2 bases at J; junction bases unmatched: 4. CDR3: CASSYSSGGAYEQYF. The DNA for the CDR3 is TGTGCCAGCAGTTACTCGAGTGGGGGGGCCTACGAGCAGTACTTC.

The chain joins TRBV5-8 to TRBJ2-1, with D maybe TRBD2 (6 bases). Germline assignment: CDR1 SGHTS and CDR2 YDEGEE. Trimming removed 4 bases at V and 0 bases at J, with 14 bases between. This CDR3 contains 16 residues. The CDR3 reads CASSPRDFRSYNEQFF. CDR3 in DNA: TGTGCCAGCAGCCCCCGGGACTTCCGCTCCTACAATGAGCAGTTCTTC.

This chain joins TRBV12-3 or TRBV12-4 and TRBJ1-4; TRBD1 aligns across 7 bases. J gave up 8 bases and V 4 bases, and 10 bases lay outside the gene matches. The CDR3 totals 15 residues. The CDR3 nucleotides read TGTGCCAGCAGTTCCGGGGGGACAGCGGGGGAAAAACTGTTTTTT. This encodes CASSSGGTAGEKLFF.

The rearrangement links TRBV6-5 to TRBJ2-7; 12 bases fit TRBD1. V was clipped by 8 bases and J by 2 bases; unmatched bases: 1. The CDR3 spans 13 residues. Germline CDR1 and CDR2: MNHEY and SVGAGI. Written as DNA, the CDR3 is TGTGCCAGCCGGGACAGGGGGCCCTACGAGCAGTACTTC. It yields the protein CASRDRGPYEQYF.

The rearrangement links TRBV20-1 to TRBJ2-7; D ambiguous. V lost 0 bases and J 0 bases, leaving 12 bases between the germline ends. CDR3 size: 15 residues. Germline V gene sequence: CDR1 DFQATT, CDR2 SNEGSKA (reference sequence). CDR3 sequence reads: CSARESALGSYEQYF. Written as DNA, the CDR3 is TGCAGTGCTAGAGAATCTGCCCTGGGCTCCTACGAGCAGTACTTC.

The table lists this clonotype with a few counts. This chain joins TRBV5-4 and TRBJ2-4; TRBD1 aligns across 8 bases. This CDR3 spans 15 amino acids. Germline V CDR1 and CDR2: SGHNT, YYREEE (reference sequence). V trimming: 3 bases; J trimming: 6 bases; junction bases outside the gene matches: 8. Here the CDR3 DNA reads TGTGCCAGCAGCTCGATGCAGGGGGCGGGAAACATTCAGTACTTC. Translated, it gives CASSSMQGAGNIQYF.

This CDR3 reads CASTLRQGDSPLHF. Written as DNA, the CDR3 is TGCGCCAGCACCCTTCGACAGGGCGATTCACCCCTCCACTTT. The rearrangement joins TRBV5-1 to TRBJ1-6, with TRBD1 matching 7 bases. The CDR3 contains 14 residues. Losses at the gene ends were 6 bases for V and 8 bases for J; bases not matched to a gene: 8. The germline V gene encodes CDR1 SGHRS and CDR2 YFSETQ.

This rearrangement joins TRBV5-6 to TRBJ1-1; TRBD1 might be the D (5 bases). CDR1 is SGHDT, CDR2 YYEEEE, per germline. The CDR3 totals 17 residues. V lost 0 bases, J lost 4 bases, and 19 bases lay in between. CDR3 DNA: TGTGCCAGCAGCTTGGCCTACTCAGGGACGAGGGGCACTGAAGCTTTCTTT. This codes for CASSLAYSGTRGTEAFF.

The chain carries TRBV4-1 and TRBJ1-3; D perhaps matches TRBD1 (5 bases). The CDR3 length is 15 residues. Germline V gives CDR1 MGHRA, CDR2 YSYEKL. V shed 0 bases and J shed 1 base, with 7 bases lying between them. CDR3 protein: CASSQEGRSGNTIYF. CDR3 nucleotides: TGCGCCAGCAGCCAAGAGGGGCGTTCTGGAAACACCATATATTTT.

The chain is built from TRBV5-1 and TRBJ2-5; D possibly corresponds to TRBD2 (6 bases). The CDR3 covers 14 residues. Germline CDR1 and CDR2: SGHRS and YFSETQ. V was clipped by 2 bases and J by 3 bases, with 11 bases between them. The CDR3 DNA is TGCGCCAGCAGCTTACCGGACTACGAAGAGACCCAGTACTTC. As protein: CASSLPDYEETQYF.

This clonotype was detected a few times. The chain joins TRBV6-5 to TRBJ2-5; D unclear. Looked up from germline, CDR1 is MNHEY and CDR2 is SVGAGI. V lost 5 bases to trimming and J lost 5 bases, with 18 bases between them. There are 15 residues in the CDR3. The chain's CDR3 is CASSPRWSRMETQYF. CDR3 nucleotides: TGTGCCAGCAGTCCGCGATGGAGTAGGATGGAGACCCAGTACTTC.

This chain links TRBV3-1 with TRBJ2-5; tentatively, D is TRBD2 (6 bases). The CDR3 runs to 17 residues. CDR1 and CDR2 (germline): LGHDT, YNNKEL (reference sequence). The V end lost 3 bases, the J end lost 1 base, and 18 bases lay between the germline ends. The CDR3, as DNA: TGTGCCAGCAGCCACCTTTCCCCGGGACTTTCCCAAGAGACCCAGTACTTC. It is translated as CASSHLSPGLSQETQYF.

The rearrangement links TRBV7-2 to TRBJ1-2, with TRBD1 as a possible D gene (5 bases). Looked up from germline, CDR1 is SGHTA and CDR2 is FQGNSA. V shed 1 base and J shed 1 base, with 10 bases lying between them. This CDR3 has 15 amino acids. CDR3 coding DNA: TGTGCCAGCAGCTTAGAGTTAGGGGTTAACTATGGCTACACCTTC. Translating it yields CASSLELGVNYGYTF.

The V gene is TRBV5-1, the J gene TRBJ1-2; TRBD1 is a possible D gene (5 bases). V lost 4 bases, J lost 2 bases, and 12 bases lay in between. The CDR3 covers 14 residues. Germline V lookup: CDR1 SGHRS, CDR2 YFSETQ. DNA for the CDR3: TGCGCCAGCAGCCCGGGACTGCTGAACTATGGCTACACCTTC. Amino acids: CASSPGLLNYGYTF.

This clonotype was seen repeatedly, ten times or more. The chain carries TRBV10-3 and TRBJ2-2; 9 bases are a match to TRBD2. The CDR3 contains 14 residues. With V trimmed by 6 bases and J by 1 base, 0 bases remained unmatched. Germline CDR1 ENHRY, CDR2 SYGVKD. CDR3 bases: TGTGCCATCAGGACTAGCGGGAACACCGGGGAGCTGTTTTTT. This sequence encodes CAIRTSGNTGELFF.

This chain joins TRBV13 and TRBJ1-1; unclear D gene. The germline V gene has CDR1 PRHDT and CDR2 FYEKMQ (reference sequence). The CDR3 length is 17 residues. The V gene lost 5 bases and the J gene lost 1 base, with 20 bases spanning the gap. The CDR3 is CASSPLAHDGRNTEAFF. CDR3 nucleotide sequence: TGTGCCAGCAGCCCACTAGCCCACGACGGGAGGAACACTGAAGCTTTCTTT.

The genes are TRBV6-2 or TRBV6-3 and TRBJ2-1; D call uncertain. Trimming pared 6 bases from V and 5 bases from J, leaving 8 bases between. CDR3 length equals 12 residues. CDR1 and CDR2 (germline): MNHEY, SVGEGT. CDR3 in DNA: TGTGCCAGCAGCAGCCTAGACAATGAGCAGTTCTTC. This codes for CASSSLDNEQFF.

V and J are TRBV19 and TRBJ1-4; no firm D call. Germline CDR1 LNHDA, CDR2 SQIVND (reference sequence). The CDR3 covers 17 residues. The V end lost 3 bases, the J end lost 3 bases, and 17 bases lay between the germline ends. This CDR3 reads CASSMALWLAPNEKLFF. DNA of the CDR3: TGTGCCAGTAGTATGGCGCTCTGGCTGGCGCCTAATGAAAAACTGTTTTTT.

This clonotype was picked up a small number of times. CDR3 nucleotides: TGCAGTGCTAGAGGGGGACAGAGTAGCAATCAGCCCCAGCATTTT. It encodes CSARGGQSSNQPQHF. V is TRBV20-1 and J is TRBJ1-5; 7 positions match TRBD1. V shed 1 base and J 0 bases; nucleotides not matched to a gene: 3. Germline loops: CDR1 DFQATT, CDR2 SNEGSKA (reference sequence). The CDR3 loop spans 15 amino acids.

V and J are TRBV20-1 and TRBJ2-1; 9 bases map to TRBD2. Germline CDR1 and CDR2: DFQATT and SNEGSKA (reference sequence). Losses at the gene ends were 6 bases for V and 3 bases for J; bases not matched to a gene: 6. The CDR3 runs 14 residues. The CDR3 loop reads CSARTSEGYNEQFF. The DNA for the CDR3 is TGCAGTGCGAGGACTAGCGAAGGCTACAATGAGCAGTTCTTC.

This rearrangement joins TRBV29-1 to TRBJ2-7; D uncertain. CDR1 and CDR2 from the germline V gene are SQVTM and ANQGSEA. The CDR3 runs to 13 residues. Trimming cost V 1 base and J 6 bases, with 13 bases left between them. The CDR3, as DNA: TGCAGCGTTGAAGTTAGGTGGGAAGGCGAGCAGTACTTC. The encoded protein is CSVEVRWEGEQYF.